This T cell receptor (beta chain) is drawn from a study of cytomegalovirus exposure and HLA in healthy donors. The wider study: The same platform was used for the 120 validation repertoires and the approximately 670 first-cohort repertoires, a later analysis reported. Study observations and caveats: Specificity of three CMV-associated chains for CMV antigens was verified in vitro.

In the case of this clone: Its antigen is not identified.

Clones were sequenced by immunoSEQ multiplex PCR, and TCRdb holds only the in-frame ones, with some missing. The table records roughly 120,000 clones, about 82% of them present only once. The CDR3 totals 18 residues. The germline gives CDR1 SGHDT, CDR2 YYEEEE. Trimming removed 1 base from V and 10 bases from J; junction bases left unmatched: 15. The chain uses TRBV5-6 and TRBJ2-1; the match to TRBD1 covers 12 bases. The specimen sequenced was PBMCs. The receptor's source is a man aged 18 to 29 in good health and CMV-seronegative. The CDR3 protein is CASSLFDAGTGGKVEQFF. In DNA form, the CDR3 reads TGTGCCAGCAGCTTGTTTGACGCCGGGACAGGGGGCAAGGTCGAGCAGTTCTTC. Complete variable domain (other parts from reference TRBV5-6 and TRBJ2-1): DAGVTQSPTHLIKTRGQQVTLRCSPKSGHDTVSWYQQALGQGPQFIFQYYEEEERQRGNFPDRFSGHQFPNYSSELNVNALLLGDSALYLCASSLFDAGTGGKVEQFFGPGTRLTVL.